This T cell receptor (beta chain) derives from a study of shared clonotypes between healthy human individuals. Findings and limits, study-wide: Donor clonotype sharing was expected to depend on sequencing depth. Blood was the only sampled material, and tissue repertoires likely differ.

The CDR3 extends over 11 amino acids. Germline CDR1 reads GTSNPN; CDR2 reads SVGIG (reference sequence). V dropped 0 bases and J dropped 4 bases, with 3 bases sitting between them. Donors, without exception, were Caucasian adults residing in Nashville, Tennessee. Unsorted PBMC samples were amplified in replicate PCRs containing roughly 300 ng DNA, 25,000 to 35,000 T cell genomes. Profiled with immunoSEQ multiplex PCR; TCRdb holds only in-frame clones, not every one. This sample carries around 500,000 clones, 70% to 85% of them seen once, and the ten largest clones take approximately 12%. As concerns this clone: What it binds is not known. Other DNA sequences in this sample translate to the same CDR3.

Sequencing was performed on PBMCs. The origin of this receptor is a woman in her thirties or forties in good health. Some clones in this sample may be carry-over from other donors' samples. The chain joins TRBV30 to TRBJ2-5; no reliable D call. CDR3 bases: TGTGCCTGGAGTGTGGGAGAGACCCAGTACTTC. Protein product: CAWSVGETQYF.